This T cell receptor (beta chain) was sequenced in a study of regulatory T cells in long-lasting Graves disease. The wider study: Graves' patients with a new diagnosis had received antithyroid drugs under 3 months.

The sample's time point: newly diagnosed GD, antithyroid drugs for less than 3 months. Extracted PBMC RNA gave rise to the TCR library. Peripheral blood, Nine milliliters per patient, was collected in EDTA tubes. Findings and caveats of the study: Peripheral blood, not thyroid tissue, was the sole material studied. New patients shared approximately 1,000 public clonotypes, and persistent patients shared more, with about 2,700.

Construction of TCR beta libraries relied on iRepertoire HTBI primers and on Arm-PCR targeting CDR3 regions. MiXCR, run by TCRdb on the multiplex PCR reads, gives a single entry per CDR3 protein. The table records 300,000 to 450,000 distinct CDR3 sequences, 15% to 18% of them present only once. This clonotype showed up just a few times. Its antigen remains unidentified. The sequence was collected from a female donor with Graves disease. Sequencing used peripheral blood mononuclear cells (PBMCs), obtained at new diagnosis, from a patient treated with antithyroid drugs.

The CDR3 DNA reads as TGTGCCTCCTTGGCGACAGGGAGGACTGAAGCTTTCTTT. It is translated as CASLATGRTEAFF. The chain employs TRBV19 and TRBJ1-1, with 7 bases that match TRBD1. Trimming cost V 11 bases and J 5 bases; bases outside gene matches: 11. Germline V gene data show CDR1 as LNHDA and CDR2 as SQIVND (reference sequence). This CDR3 contains 13 residues.